This T cell receptor beta chain was captured by sequencing in a study of blood T cells in healthy people across ages. The CDR3 has 14 amino acids. Germline CDR1 MDHEN, CDR2 SYDVKM. The V and J ends lost 4 bases and 3 bases respectively, with 13 bases between them. A second PCR, run for about 7 to 12 cycles, used a sample-barcoded 5' primer plus a J-beta primer mix. Each cDNA molecule received a tag from a template-switch adaptor that had 12 random nucleotides. MiXCR, run by TCRdb on the 5' RACE reads, gives a single entry per CDR3 protein. The repertoire has around 700,000 distinct CDR3 sequences, 25% of them found once; the top ten carry 9.4%. This clonotype came up a few times. These records were also assigned to another study, of T cells of mothers and their children.

The rearrangement joins TRBV28 to TRBJ2-7, with D possibly TRBD1 on 6 matching bases. The TCR was taken from a boy under 18 in good health. Sequences were obtained from blood. CDR3: CASSYRESLYEQYF. In nucleotides, the CDR3 is TGTGCCAGCAGTTACAGGGAAAGTCTCTACGAGCAGTACTTC.